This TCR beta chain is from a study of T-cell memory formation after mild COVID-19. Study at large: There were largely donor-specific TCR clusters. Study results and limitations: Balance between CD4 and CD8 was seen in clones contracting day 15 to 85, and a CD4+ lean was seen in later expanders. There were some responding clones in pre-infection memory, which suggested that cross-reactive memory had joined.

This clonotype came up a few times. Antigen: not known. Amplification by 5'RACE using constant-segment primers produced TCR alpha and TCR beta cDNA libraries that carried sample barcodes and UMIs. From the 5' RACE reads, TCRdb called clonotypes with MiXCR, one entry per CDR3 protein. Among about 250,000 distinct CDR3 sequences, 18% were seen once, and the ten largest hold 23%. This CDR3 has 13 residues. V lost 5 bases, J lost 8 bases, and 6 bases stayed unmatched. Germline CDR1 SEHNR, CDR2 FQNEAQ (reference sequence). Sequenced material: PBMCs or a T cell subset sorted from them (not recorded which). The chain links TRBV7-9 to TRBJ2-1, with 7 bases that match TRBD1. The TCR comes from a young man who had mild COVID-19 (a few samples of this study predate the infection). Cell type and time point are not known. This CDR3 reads CASSRQGQDEQFF. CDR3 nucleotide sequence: TGTGCCAGCAGCCGACAGGGCCAGGATGAGCAGTTCTTC.